The 18 T cell receptor beta chains listed next were all sequenced from one sample in a study of radiation and T cells in renal cell carcinoma. The table came from immunoSEQ multiplex PCR; TCRdb's copy has only in-frame clones and leaves some out. In the table there are 130,000 to 150,000 clones, nearly 90% of which are singletons. Time point specified: baseline pretreatment blood. Documented treatment: 15 Gy SBRT to primary tumor, nephrectomy 4 weeks later. This material consisted of blood, taken from a patient whose treatment included radiotherapy and nephrectomy. The receptors derive from a woman aged 45-65 years with renal cell carcinoma.

The CDR3 spells CASSYSVNYEQYF. CDR3 nucleotide sequence: TGTGCCAGCAGTTACTCGGTCAACTACGAGCAGTACTTC. The chain joins TRBV6-5 to TRBJ2-7; no clear D. This CDR3 spans 13 amino acids. Germline-derived CDR1 and CDR2 are MNHEY and SVGAGI. V gave up 0 bases and J gave up 3 bases, with 6 bases separating them.

The chain has TRBV6-1 and TRBJ1-2; 9 bases match TRBD1. CDR3 length: 13 residues. The V gene's germline CDR1 is MNHNS and CDR2 SASEGT. J was trimmed by 8 bases and V by 5 bases; bases with no gene match: 6. The CDR3 loop is CASSLDRGDGYTF. For the CDR3, the DNA is TGTGCCAGCAGTCTCGACAGGGGGGACGGCTACACCTTC.

The rearrangement links TRBV6-5 to TRBJ2-7, with TRBD2 as a possible D gene (6 bases). Germline V gene lookup returns CDR1 MNHEY and CDR2 SVGAGI. With 6 bases removed from V and 5 bases from J, the gap between germline ends came to 17 bases. CDR3 length equals 14 residues. The CDR3 DNA reads TGTGCCAGCAGACCTGTCGGGGGTTTCCACGAGCAGTACTTC. Its protein product is CASRPVGGFHEQYF.

The chain links TRBV5-6 to TRBJ1-5; TRBD1 might be the D (5 bases). Trimming took off 5 bases at V and 7 bases at J, with 22 bases between the two ends. CDR3 size: 16 residues. Per germline, CDR1 SGHDT and CDR2 YYEEEE. CDR3 in DNA: TGTGCCAGCAGTTCTTACCGGGACGGAGGTATCCAGCCCCAGCATTTT. Translating gives CASSSYRDGGIQPQHF.

The genes are TRBV15 and TRBJ1-2; 8 nucleotides agree with TRBD1. The CDR3 length is 16 residues. V was pared by 3 bases and J by 4 bases, with 10 bases of the junction left unmatched. The germline V gene encodes CDR1 LNHNV and CDR2 YYDKDF (reference sequence). The CDR3 region has the DNA TGTGCCACCAGCAGCATTGACAGGGGATGGGGCTATGGCTACACCTTC. Translation gives CATSSIDRGWGYGYTF. The full variable domain, with the rest looked up from reference TRBV15 and TRBJ1-2, is DAMVIQNPRYQVTQFGKPVTLSCSQTLNHNVMYWYQQKSSQAPKLLFHYYDKDFNNEADTPDNFQSRRPNTSFCFLDIRSPGLGDTAMYLCATSSIDRGWGYGYTFGSGTRLTVV.

The rearrangement uses TRBV5-6 and TRBJ2-7, with D possibly being TRBD2 (6 bases). Germline loops: CDR1 SGHDT, CDR2 YYEEEE. The CDR3 loop spans 14 amino acids. Between the trimmed V and J ends, which lost 1 base and 6 bases, there was a span of 14 bases. Here the CDR3 reads CASSLTGDPPEQYF. The CDR3 region has the DNA TGTGCCAGCAGCTTGACGGGGGACCCTCCCGAGCAGTACTTC.

V usage is TRBV6-5 and J usage is TRBJ1-1; 8 positions match TRBD1. Germline CDR1 is MNHEY and CDR2 is SVGAGI. V gave up 8 bases and J gave up 3 bases; unmatched junction bases: 5. This CDR3 has 13 residues. Here the CDR3 reads CASGLDRDTEAFF. The CDR3 region has the DNA TGTGCCAGCGGGCTGGACAGGGACACTGAAGCTTTCTTT.

V and J are TRBV7-9 and TRBJ2-7; D call uncertain. The germline V gene has CDR1 SEHNR and CDR2 FQNEAQ (reference sequence). V lost 4 bases to trimming and J lost 1 base, with 8 bases between them. This CDR3 spans 13 amino acids. CDR3 loop: CASSSRISYEQYF. The CDR3 nucleotides read TGTGCCAGCAGCTCCCGAATATCCTACGAGCAGTACTTC.

This chain joins TRBV7-8 and TRBJ2-3, with D perhaps TRBD1 (6 bases). Trimming took off 2 bases at V and 4 bases at J, with 16 bases between the two ends. Germline V gene data show CDR1 as SGHVS and CDR2 as FQNEAQ. The CDR3 spans 16 residues. The CDR3 nucleotides read TGTGCCAGCAGCTTAATTGAGGGGAAGGGGGCAGATACGCAGTATTTT. Encoded protein: CASSLIEGKGADTQYF.

The chain carries TRBV19 and TRBJ1-3; D not certain. Per the germline V gene, CDR1 is LNHDA and CDR2 is SQIVND (reference sequence). This CDR3 contains 14 residues. V was pared by 3 bases and J by 0 bases, with 6 bases between. Written as DNA, the CDR3 is TGTGCCAGTAGTATTTCACGCTCTGGAAACACCATATATTTT. It codes for CASSISRSGNTIYF.

The chain is built from TRBV7-2 and TRBJ1-2; 11 bases agree with TRBD1. This CDR3 has 14 residues. Trimming took 5 bases from V and 8 from J; bases not matched to a gene: 7. Germline V gives CDR1 SGHTA, CDR2 FQGNSA. CDR3 residues: CASSQGQGDLGYTF. The CDR3 DNA is TGTGCCAGCAGCCAGGGACAGGGGGATCTCGGCTACACCTTC.

The chain combines TRBV6-5 with TRBJ1-1; 8 bases agree with TRBD1. The CDR3 runs to 14 residues. CDR1 MNHEY and CDR2 SVGAGI come from the germline V gene. V lost 2 bases, J lost 7 bases, and 6 bases stayed unmatched. The CDR3 sequence is CASSYDRGRGEAFF. Written as DNA, the CDR3 is TGTGCCAGCAGTTACGACAGGGGTCGAGGTGAAGCTTTCTTT.

The chain carries TRBV7-6 and TRBJ1-1; no reliable D call. CDR1 and CDR2 from the germline V gene are SGHVS and FNYEAQ. The CDR3 covers 13 residues. V shed 1 base and J shed 5 bases, with 8 bases lying between them. DNA for the CDR3: TGTGCCAGCAGCTTAGGGGTGGAAACTGAAGCTTTCTTT. Translation gives CASSLGVETEAFF. Together with reference TRBV7-6 and TRBJ1-1, the CDR3 gives the full variable domain: GAGVSQSPRYKVTKRGQDVALRCDPISGHVSLYWYRQALGQGPEFLTYFNYEAQQDKSGLPNDRFSAERPEGSISTLTIQRTEQRDSAMYRCASSLGVETEAFFGQGTRLTVV.

This rearrangement joins TRBV7-9 to TRBJ2-1; TRBD2 matches 7 bases. Germline V CDR1 and CDR2: SEHNR, FQNEAQ (reference sequence). The CDR3 sequence is 16 residues long. With V trimmed by 0 bases and J by 10 bases, 12 bases remained unmatched. CDR3 coding DNA: TGTGCCAGCAGCTTAGCGGTGCCTAGCGGTGGCTGGGAGCAGTTCTTC. Amino acids: CASSLAVPSGGWEQFF.

V gene TRBV30 combines with J gene TRBJ1-1; D uncertain. The V end lost 0 bases, the J end lost 5 bases, and 10 bases lay between the germline ends. Germline CDR1 and CDR2: GTSNPN and SVGIG (reference sequence). The CDR3 runs to 13 residues. The CDR3 loop is CAWSVQVGTEAFF. Written as DNA, the CDR3 is TGTGCCTGGAGTGTACAAGTGGGGACTGAAGCTTTCTTT.

The chain recombines TRBV30 with TRBJ1-1, with 9 bases identical to TRBD1. CDR1 GTSNPN and CDR2 SVGIG come from the germline V gene (reference sequence). J gave up 0 bases and V 5 bases, and 1 base lay outside the gene matches. The CDR3 is made up of 13 amino acids. The CDR3 region has the DNA TGTGCCTGGGACAGGGGGATGAACACTGAAGCTTTCTTT. It codes for CAWDRGMNTEAFF.

The rearrangement uses TRBV4-1 and TRBJ1-5; D not resolved. Deletions cut 1 base from V and 0 bases from J, with 4 bases between. Per germline, CDR1 MGHRA and CDR2 YSYEKL. The CDR3 length is 14 residues. CDR3 sequence: CASSQGYSNQPQHF. The DNA for the CDR3 is TGCGCCAGCAGCCAAGGGTATAGCAATCAGCCCCAGCATTTT.

This clone was counted a few times. The chain uses TRBV29-1 and TRBJ1-1, with unresolved D. Trimming took 2 bases from V and 7 from J, leaving 8 bases between them. The CDR3 has 11 residues. Germline-derived CDR1 and CDR2 are SQVTM and ANQGSEA. This CDR3 is CSVERRVEAFF. CDR3 bases: TGCAGCGTTGAAAGAAGGGTTGAAGCTTTCTTT.